This T cell receptor beta chain was documented in a study of shared clonotypes between healthy human individuals. The overall study: The donor group consisted of two women and three men, aged 18 to 49.

All donors were healthy HIV-negative adults lacking recent acute infections or vaccinations. Broader study findings: Among the subsets, naive ones generally showed larger estimated richness than memory ones. Clonotype sharing among donors likely depends on sequencing depth.

Libraries were prepared by immunoSEQ multiplex PCR; TCRdb keeps only in-frame clonotypes and omits some of them. The sample shows around 2.3 million clones, under 97% of them seen only once. Germline assignment: CDR1 SQVTM and CDR2 ANQGSEA. The V gene end was trimmed by 4 bases and the J gene end by 5 bases; junction bases not matched to a gene: 6. The CDR3 totals 13 residues. For this clone: No antigen is known for it.

The TCR originated in a man younger than 30 in good health. The chain recombines TRBV29-1 with TRBJ1-1, with 8 nucleotides matching TRBD1. The specimen sequenced was naive CD4+ T cells sorted from blood. Noted subset: CD45RA+ positively selected. Here the CDR3 DNA reads TGCAGCGTTGGGAGACAGGGGAAGACTGAAGCTTTCTTT. Protein: CSVGRQGKTEAFF.